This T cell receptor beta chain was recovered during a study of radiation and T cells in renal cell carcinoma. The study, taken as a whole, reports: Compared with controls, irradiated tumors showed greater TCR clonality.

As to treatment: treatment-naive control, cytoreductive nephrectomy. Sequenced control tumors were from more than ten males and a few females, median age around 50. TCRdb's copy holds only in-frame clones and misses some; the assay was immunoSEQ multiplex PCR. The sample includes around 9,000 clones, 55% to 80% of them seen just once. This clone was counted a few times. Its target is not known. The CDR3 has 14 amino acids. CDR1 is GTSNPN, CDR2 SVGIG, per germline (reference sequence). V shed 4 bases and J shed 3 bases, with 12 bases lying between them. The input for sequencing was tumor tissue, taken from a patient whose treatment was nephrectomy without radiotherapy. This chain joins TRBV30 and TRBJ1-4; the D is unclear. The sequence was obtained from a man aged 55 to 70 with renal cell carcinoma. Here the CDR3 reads CAWTAQFANEKLFF. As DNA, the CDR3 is TGTGCCTGGACTGCACAGTTTGCTAATGAAAAACTGTTTTTT.